The clone carrying this T cell receptor beta chain was detected a few times. What it binds is unknown. Template-switching 5'RACE yielded the TCR cDNA; a universal primer site and UMIs were added in the process. Each CDR3 protein gets one entry after TCRdb re-called the 5' RACE reads with MiXCR. Of 450,000 to 550,000 distinct CDR3 sequences in the sample, 20% to 25% were seen once. These data are taken from a study of T cells after yellow fever vaccination. Study overall: The SMART-Seq v4 Ultra Low Input method served to prepare the low-cell-number fractions.

General study points: Contamination of FACS-sorted repertoires by abundant clonotypes from the bulk population could occur. Just a small share of clonotypes turned up in the CD4 compartment as well as the CD8 compartment.

The sample consisted of PBMCs, taken more than 20 days after the first yellow fever vaccination. This TCR derives from a man aged 18 to 29 who received the YFV17D yellow fever vaccine.

CDR3 protein: CASRMRGDSTDTQYF. The CDR3 DNA follows: TGCGCCAGCAGGATGCGGGGGGATTCCACAGATACGCAGTATTTT. This chain uses TRBV5-1 with TRBJ2-3; 8 bases fit TRBD2. V gave up 5 bases and J gave up 2 bases; unmatched junction bases: 7. Germline assignment: CDR1 SGHRS and CDR2 YFSETQ. The CDR3 spans 15 residues.